Below are 18 T cell receptor beta chains sequenced from a single sample in a study of blood T cell repertoires in COVID-19. Measured with immunoSEQ multiplex PCR; TCRdb has only the in-frame clones, and not every one. The sample carries 100,000 to 140,000 clones, approximately 90% recorded once. Sequenced material: peripheral blood. The receptor set was obtained from a man aged 45-65 years with active or convalescent COVID-19.

This chain links TRBV10-2 with TRBJ1-2; D call uncertain. Germline lookup yields CDR1 WSHSY and CDR2 SAAADI. This CDR3 is built from 14 residues. Trimming pared 1 base from V and 4 bases from J, leaving 10 bases between. CDR3 loop: CASSEWGVGYGYTF. The CDR3 region has the DNA TGCGCCAGCAGTGAGTGGGGAGTTGGCTATGGCTACACCTTC.

This chain connects TRBV10-3 to TRBJ1-2, with D tentatively TRBD1 (5 bases). Trimming shortened V by 3 bases and J by 3 bases, and 8 bases separated the two germline ends. The CDR3 runs to 13 residues. Looked up from germline, CDR1 is ENHRY and CDR2 is SYGVKD. CDR3 sequence (DNA): TGTGCCATCAGTGACAGGGAAGACTATGGCTACACCTTC. This codes for CAISDREDYGYTF.

As regards this clone: The sample holds other DNA sequences that translate to the same CDR3. The chain recombines TRBV7-2 with TRBJ1-2; D is uncertain. Germline V lookup: CDR1 SGHTA, CDR2 FQGNSA. V lost 1 base and J 3 bases, leaving 12 bases between the germline ends. The CDR3 spans 15 residues. The chain's CDR3 is CASSLDPGNHYGYTF. In nucleotides, the CDR3 is TGTGCCAGCAGCTTAGACCCGGGGAATCACTATGGCTACACCTTC.

This chain connects TRBV11-2 to TRBJ2-1, with 13 positions matching TRBD2. With 7 bases clipped from V and 6 bases from J, the junction kept 6 bases outside the gene matches. Germline lookup yields CDR1 SGHAT and CDR2 FQNNGV. CDR3 length equals 15 residues. The CDR3 sequence: CASTIWTSGGNEQFF. CDR3 in DNA: TGTGCCAGCACTATATGGACTAGCGGGGGCAATGAGCAGTTCTTC.

The sample holds a few counts of this clone. V is TRBV5-5 and J is TRBJ1-2, with 7 positions matching TRBD1. Germline CDR1 and CDR2: SGHKS and YYEKEE (reference sequence). The CDR3 covers 13 residues. Germline trimming cut 0 bases from V and 8 bases from J; bases unmatched to any gene: 4. CDR3 amino acids: CASSLGQGEGYTF. Here the CDR3 DNA reads TGTGCCAGCAGCTTGGGACAGGGTGAAGGCTACACCTTC.

The chain couples TRBV5-4 to TRBJ1-6; TRBD1 matches 8 bases. The V and J ends lost 5 bases and 7 bases, in that order; junction bases with no gene match: 5. The CDR3 spans 14 residues. The germline V gene has CDR1 SGHNT and CDR2 YYREEE (reference sequence). CDR3 sequence reads: CASSSDRGNSPLHF. The DNA for the CDR3 is TGTGCCAGCAGTTCCGACAGGGGAAATTCACCCCTCCACTTT.

The genes are TRBV6-5 and TRBJ1-6; D ambiguous. The CDR3 covers 12 residues. CDR1 MNHEY and CDR2 SVGAGI come from the germline V gene. V shed 3 bases and J shed 6 bases, with 3 bases lying between them. The CDR3 coding sequence is TGTGCCAGCAGTTATATTAATTCACCCCTCCACTTT. Protein: CASSYINSPLHF.

The count of this clone is one. The V gene is TRBV3-1 (or the pseudogene TRBV3-2), the J gene TRBJ2-1; 8 bases agree with TRBD2. The CDR3 loop spans 15 amino acids. The ends lost 2 bases at V and 7 bases at J; junction bases unmatched: 7. In germline, CDR1 is LGHDT, CDR2 YNNKEL (reference sequence). CDR3 residues: CASSQMASGYNEQFF. The CDR3 bases are TGTGCCAGCAGCCAAATGGCTAGCGGGTATAATGAGCAGTTCTTC.

The chain joins TRBV18 to TRBJ1-4; 8 nucleotides match TRBD1. CDR3 length equals 14 residues. From germline, CDR1 is KGHSH and CDR2 LQKENI. Losses at the gene ends were 5 bases for V and 5 bases for J; bases not matched to a gene: 4. Here the CDR3 reads CASSSGQGNEKLFF. CDR3 coding DNA: TGTGCCAGCTCATCAGGACAGGGAAATGAAAAACTGTTTTTT.

The chain joins TRBV7-2 to TRBJ1-5; unclear D gene. This CDR3 is 12 amino acids long. The germline V and J ends were trimmed by 5 bases and 7 bases, with 9 bases remaining between them. Germline CDR1 and CDR2: SGHTA and FQGNSA. The CDR3 is CASSQEIQPQHF. DNA for the CDR3: TGTGCCAGCAGCCAAGAGATACAGCCCCAGCATTTT. Using reference TRBV7-2 and TRBJ1-5 for the parts outside the CDR3, the full variable domain is GAGVSQSPSNKVTEKGKDVELRCDPISGHTALYWYRQSLGQGLEFLIYFQGNSAPDKSGLPSDRFSAERTGGSVSTLTIQRTQQEDSAVYLCASSQEIQPQHFGDGTRLSIL.

Only one count was recorded for this clone. The chain has TRBV6-5 and TRBJ2-1; 9 nucleotides agree with TRBD2. J lost 3 bases, V lost 6 bases, and 6 bases had no gene match. Germline V gives CDR1 MNHEY, CDR2 SVGAGI. The CDR3 has 15 residues. The CDR3 coding sequence is TGTGCCAGCAGCTCCGGACTAGCGCTCTACAATGAGCAGTTCTTC. This translates into CASSSGLALYNEQFF.

This rearrangement joins TRBV18 to TRBJ2-1; 7 nucleotides line up with TRBD2. The length of the CDR3 is 15 residues. Trimming removed 2 bases from V and 7 bases from J; junction bases left unmatched: 8. CDR1 KGHSH and CDR2 LQKENI come from the germline V gene. Here the CDR3 reads CASSPGLADPNEQFF. The CDR3 region has the DNA TGTGCCAGCTCACCAGGGCTAGCGGATCCTAATGAGCAGTTCTTC.

The chain employs TRBV5-1 and TRBJ2-7; 7 positions agree with TRBD1. Germline V gene sequence: CDR1 SGHRS, CDR2 YFSETQ. J gave up 0 bases and V 3 bases, and 6 bases lay outside the gene matches. The CDR3 has 15 residues. The DNA for the CDR3 is TGCGCCAGCAGCTCGGGGACAGCGAGCTCCTACGAGCAGTACTTC. As protein: CASSSGTASSYEQYF. The full variable domain, with the rest looked up from reference TRBV5-1 and TRBJ2-7, is KAGVTQTPRYLIKTRGQQVTLSCSPISGHRSVSWYQQTPGQGLQFLFEYFSETQRNKGNFPGRFSGRQFSNSRSEMNVSTLELGDSALYLCASSSGTASSYEQYFGPGTRLTVT.

The CDR3 here is CASSFNRGTEAFF. In nucleotides, the CDR3 is TGCGCCAGCAGTTTCAACAGGGGGACTGAAGCTTTCTTT. The chain recombines TRBV10-1 with TRBJ1-1, with 8 bases matching TRBD1. CDR3 length: 13 amino acids. With V trimmed by 5 bases and J by 5 bases, 4 bases remained unmatched. The V gene's germline CDR1 is WNHNN and CDR2 SYGVQD (reference sequence).

The V and J genes are TRBV19 and TRBJ2-7, with 11 bases lining up with TRBD1. The V and J ends lost 3 bases and 5 bases, in that order; junction bases with no gene match: 3. Germline CDR1 LNHDA, CDR2 SQIVND (reference sequence). The CDR3 runs 14 residues. The CDR3 coding sequence is TGTGCCAGTAGTATGGGGACAGGGGGAAACGAGCAGTACTTC. Residues: CASSMGTGGNEQYF.

This clone was seen a few times. J is TRBJ1-1 and V is TRBV6-5, with a tentative D call TRBD1 (5 bases). Germline V gene data show CDR1 as MNHEY and CDR2 as SVGAGI. Trimming cost V 4 bases and J 0 bases, with 6 bases left between them. This CDR3 has 13 amino acids. CDR3: CASSWGLNTEAFF. CDR3 coding DNA: TGTGCCAGCAGTTGGGGCCTGAACACTGAAGCTTTCTTT.

This chain joins TRBV27 and TRBJ2-3, with a tentative D call TRBD2 (6 bases). Deletions cut 3 bases from V and 6 bases from J, with 16 bases between. Germline CDR1 reads MNHEY; CDR2 reads SMNVEV (reference sequence). This CDR3 region has 15 residues. The CDR3 region has the DNA TGTGCCAGCAGTTTCCTAACGGGAGCTGGTGATACGCAGTATTTT. It encodes CASSFLTGAGDTQYF.

The chain couples TRBV7-9 to TRBJ2-7; no definite D call. The CDR3 contains 12 residues. In germline, CDR1 is SEHNR, CDR2 FQNEAQ (reference sequence). Trimming pared 5 bases from V and 2 bases from J, leaving 7 bases between. The CDR3 nucleotides are TGTGCCAGCAGCGTCAGTACCTACGAGCAGTACTTC. Residues: CASSVSTYEQYF.